A selection of T cell receptor beta chains follows, all from one sample in a study of T cell repertoires in cytomegalovirus infection. TCRdb re-called the reads with MiXCR, one entry per CDR3 protein. Here the sample spans 500,000 to 600,000 distinct CDR3 sequences, about 15% being singletons. The material sequenced was CD8+ T cells from PBMCs. These receptors were collected from a human donor in good health (CMV status not recorded). Some clones in this sample may be carry-over from other donors' samples. CDR3s include the opening cysteine and the closing phenylalanine or tryptophan. The D gene is left open where the match is weak. Clone size is shown for a subset of rows, as once, few, many or a class of expanded clone.

v_call	d_call	j_call	clone_size	cdr3_aa	cdr3_nt
TRBV28	.	TRBJ1-2	few	CASSPPEDYGYTF	TGTGCCAGCAGTCCCCCCGAGGACTATGGCTACACCTTC
TRBV7-3	TRBD2	TRBJ2-3	many	CASSLIGAGGPANTQYF	TGTGCCAGCAGCTTAATCGGAGCGGGAGGGCCAGCGAATACGCAGTATTTT
TRBV7-9	.	TRBJ1-1	many	CASSFPGTVLEAFF	TGTGCCAGCAGTTTCCCGGGAACTGTTCTCGAAGCTTTCTTT
TRBV6-4	.	TRBJ1-3	many	CARFPGVGSGNTIYF	TGTGCCAGATTCCCAGGGGTCGGGTCTGGAAACACCATATATTTT
TRBV4-1	.	TRBJ2-7	.	CASSQEDGGSSYEQYF	TGTGCCAGCAGCCAAGAGGACGGGGGCAGCTCCTACGAGCAGTACTTC
TRBV12-3/TRBV12-4	.	TRBJ2-3	many	CASSLNRRLRPLTDTQYF	TGTGCCAGCAGCCTTAATAGGCGCCTCCGACCTCTCACAGATACGCAGTATTTT
TRBV2	.	TRBJ1-1	.	CASSEGGGNTEAFF	TGTGCCAGCAGTGAGGGGGGCGGGAACACTGAAGCTTTCTTT
TRBV18	.	TRBJ1-1	few	CASSPPGRHMNTEAFF	TGTGCCAGCTCACCACCGGGCCGACATATGAACACTGAAGCTTTCTTT
TRBV6-4	.	TRBJ2-3	many	CASRQGSSWTDTQYF	TGTGCCAGCAGACAGGGCTCCTCTTGGACAGATACGCAGTATTTT
TRBV11-2	.	TRBJ1-5	many	CASSRSPLESNQPQHF	TGTGCCAGCAGCCGTTCCCCCCTCGAGAGTAATCAGCCCCAGCATTTT
TRBV20-1	.	TRBJ1-6	.	CSAYRDGGNSPLHF	TGCAGTGCTTATAGGGACGGCGGGAATTCACCCCTCCACTTT
TRBV5-1	TRBD2	TRBJ2-1	few	CASSSLAGGNYNEQFF	TGCGCCAGCAGCTCCTTAGCGGGGGGAAACTACAATGAGCAGTTCTTC
TRBV5-1	.	TRBJ1-1	.	CASSLKVGTEAFF	TGCGCCAGCAGCTTGAAAGTAGGCACTGAAGCTTTCTTT
TRBV7-6	.	TRBJ1-2	many	CASSLREIPVNRERNGYTF	TGTGCCAGCAGCTTACGCGAAATTCCCGTGAACAGGGAAAGGAATGGCTACACCTTC
TRBV14	TRBD2	TRBJ2-1	.	CASHDILAGTYNEQFF	TGTGCCAGTCACGATATACTAGCGGGAACCTACAATGAGCAGTTCTTC
TRBV9	.	TRBJ1-5	few	CASSPNSYNQPQHF	TGTGCCAGCAGCCCTAACAGTTACAATCAGCCCCAGCATTTT
TRBV28	.	TRBJ2-1	.	CASTDRGHEQFF	TGTGCCAGCACCGACCGGGGCCATGAGCAGTTCTTC
TRBV30	TRBD1	TRBJ1-1	.	CAWSGMGQGMNTEAFF	TGTGCCTGGAGTGGTATGGGACAGGGGATGAACACTGAAGCTTTCTTT
TRBV27	.	TRBJ1-2	few	CASSPSRVGDYGYTF	TGTGCCAGCAGTCCTTCCAGGGTGGGGGACTATGGCTACACCTTC
TRBV4-1	TRBD1	TRBJ1-2	.	CASSQGGQVRYGYTF	TGCGCCAGCAGCCAAGGGGGACAGGTCCGCTATGGCTACACCTTC
TRBV27	.	TRBJ1-2	many	CASSPSEGSLNYGYTF	TGTGCCAGCAGTCCTTCGGAGGGCAGTCTTAACTATGGCTACACCTTC